This T cell receptor (beta chain) emerged from a study of blood T cells in healthy people across ages. The CDR3 has 13 residues. The germline V gene encodes CDR1 SGHVS and CDR2 FNYEAQ. V was pared by 4 bases and J by 4 bases, with 10 bases between. The second PCR ran about 6 to 12 cycles with a sample-barcoded 5' primer and J-beta primers. TCRdb analysed the 5' RACE reads with MiXCR anew, one entry per CDR3 protein. The profile shows 600,000 to 900,000 distinct CDR3 sequences, under 30% of them singletons. This clonotype has just a few counts. The sample was also linked to a second study, of T cells of mothers and their children.

The rearrangement uses TRBV7-6 and TRBJ2-5, with a possible D match to TRBD2 (6 bases). This sequence was found in a boy aged 5-17 years in good health. Sequenced input: blood. The CDR3 coding sequence is TGTGCCAGCAGCTGGGACTGGGGAGAGACCCAGTACTTC. Protein sequence: CASSWDWGETQYF.